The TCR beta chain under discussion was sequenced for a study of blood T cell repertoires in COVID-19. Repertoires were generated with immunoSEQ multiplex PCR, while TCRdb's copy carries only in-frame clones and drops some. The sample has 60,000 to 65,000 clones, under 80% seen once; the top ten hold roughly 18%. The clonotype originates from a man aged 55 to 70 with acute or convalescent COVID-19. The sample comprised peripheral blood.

This CDR3 is CASSMFNDRGGSPLHF. The CDR3 region has the DNA TGTGCCAGTAGTATGTTCAATGACAGGGGCGGTTCACCCCTCCACTTT. V usage is TRBV19 and J usage is TRBJ1-6; 8 bases fit TRBD1. The V and J ends lost 3 bases and 9 bases, in that order; junction bases with no gene match: 10. The CDR3 is 16 amino acids. Per germline, CDR1 LNHDA and CDR2 SQIVND (reference sequence).